This T cell receptor (beta chain) was captured by sequencing in a study of T-cell memory formation after mild COVID-19. About the study: TCR clusters showed largely donor specificity.

Findings and caveats of the study: Shrinking CD4+ clones resided mostly in CM and EM, and CD8+ ones in EMRA. CD4+ bias marked clones expanding day 15 to 37, unlike balanced contracting clones.

With regard to this clonotype: Its specificity is unknown.

TCRdb passed the 5' RACE reads through MiXCR, listing each CDR3 protein once. The table includes fewer than 600,000 distinct CDR3 sequences, about a fifth detected once. This CDR3 contains 15 residues. V lost 0 bases to trimming and J lost 4 bases, with 12 bases between them. Germline CDR1 reads ENHRY; CDR2 reads SYGVKD. The sequenced material came from PBMCs or a T cell subset sorted from them (not recorded which). V and J are TRBV10-3 and TRBJ2-5; D not resolved. This receptor was taken from an adult woman who had mild COVID-19 (a few samples of this study predate the infection). Cell type and time point are not known. The CDR3 DNA is TGTGCCATCAGTGAGTCGATGCAAGGCTTAGAGACCCAGTACTTC. Residues: CAISESMQGLETQYF.